The 8 T cell receptor beta chains given below trace back to one sample, sequenced in a study of cytotoxic CD8 clonotypes in ibrutinib-treated CLL. The repertoire was sequenced with immunoSEQ multiplex PCR; TCRdb's copy has only in-frame clones and lacks some. Counted here are roughly 29,000 clones, approximately 57% occurring once; the ten biggest clones make up about 4.8%. Sample: PBMCs, taken before ibrutinib treatment. These receptors all come from a human donor with chronic lymphocytic leukemia.

A few counts support this clone. The rearrangement uses TRBV5-1 and TRBJ2-1; no clear D gene. From germline, CDR1 is SGHRS and CDR2 YFSETQ. The germline V and J ends were trimmed by 2 bases and 4 bases, with 10 bases remaining between them. The CDR3 has 14 residues. As DNA, the CDR3 is TGCGCCAGCAGCTTTATGCTTGGGTACAATGAGCAGTTCTTC. Its translation: CASSFMLGYNEQFF.

The V call is TRBV29-1, the J call TRBJ2-5; a weak D match, TRBD2 (6 bases). CDR3 size: 15 residues. Per the germline V gene, CDR1 is SQVTM and CDR2 is ANQGSEA. Trimming removed 6 bases from V and 0 bases from J, with 17 bases in between. The CDR3: CSVDVSGAYQETQYF. CDR3 bases: TGCAGCGTGGATGTTTCGGGAGCGTACCAAGAGACCCAGTACTTC.

The chain couples TRBV5-6 to TRBJ2-4, with D possibly TRBD2 on 6 matching bases. From germline, CDR1 is SGHDT and CDR2 YYEEEE. V lost 1 base to trimming and J lost 1 base, with 18 bases between them. This CDR3 spans 18 amino acids. The CDR3 DNA reads TGTGCCAGCAGCTTGCGACTCGGTTGGGGGGAGGCCAAAAACATTCAGTACTTC. It encodes CASSLRLGWGEAKNIQYF.

V is TRBV6-1 and J is TRBJ2-2; perhaps TRBD2 as D (5 bases). The CDR3 extends over 15 amino acids. The V gene lost 0 bases and the J gene lost 0 bases, with 5 bases spanning the gap. Germline V gene sequence: CDR1 MNHNS, CDR2 SASEGT. The CDR3 DNA reads as TGTGCCAGCAGTGAAGCACTAGCGAACACCGGGGAGCTGTTTTTT. Protein product: CASSEALANTGELFF.

This sequence joins TRBV5-1 and TRBJ1-5; D may be TRBD1 (5 bases). This CDR3 is 18 amino acids long. Germline V gene data show CDR1 as SGHRS and CDR2 as YFSETQ. V was trimmed by 2 bases and J by 0 bases, leaving 18 bases between them. In DNA, the CDR3 is TGCGCCAGCAGCTTCAAGGACAAGGGCGGCTATAGCAATCAGCCCCAGCATTTT. It yields the protein CASSFKDKGGYSNQPQHF.

This clone was seen more than once but under ten times. This chain uses TRBV5-4 with TRBJ2-7; 8 nucleotides align to TRBD2. The V segment lost 2 bases and the J segment 3 bases; nucleotides outside the gene matches: 7. Germline V gene data show CDR1 as SGHNT and CDR2 as YYREEE (reference sequence). This CDR3 is built from 15 residues. As DNA, the CDR3 is TGTGCCAGCAGCTTTGTTGGCGGGGGGATCTACGAGCAGTACTTC. This gives the protein CASSFVGGGIYEQYF.

The rearrangement uses TRBV6-5 and TRBJ2-7; D gene unclear. The CDR3 is made up of 15 amino acids. The V end lost 6 bases, the J end lost 6 bases, and 21 bases lay between the germline ends. Germline V gene sequence: CDR1 MNHEY, CDR2 SVGAGI. Here the CDR3 reads CASRKGEVRASEQYF. The CDR3 DNA is TGTGCCAGCAGAAAAGGAGAAGTTCGAGCCTCCGAGCAGTACTTC.

The rearrangement links TRBV7-9 to TRBJ2-3; a possible D gene is TRBD1 (6 bases). V was shortened by 2 bases and J by 2 bases, with 14 bases between the two germline ends. The CDR3 length is 16 residues. Germline V lookup: CDR1 SEHNR, CDR2 FQNEAQ (reference sequence). The CDR3 here is CASSLQWGPNTDTQYF. DNA of the CDR3: TGTGCCAGCAGCTTACAATGGGGGCCCAACACAGATACGCAGTATTTT.